The rows below give T cell receptor beta chains drawn from one sample of a study of blood T cell repertoires in COVID-19. The method was immunoSEQ multiplex PCR; TCRdb's version includes in-frame clones alone and lacks a portion of them. The table includes about 480,000 clones, approximately 88% detected once. The sequenced material came from PBMCs or T cells enriched from blood (not recorded which). The receptors originated from a woman aged 40 to 50 who had recovered from COVID-19. CDR3s include the opening cysteine and the closing phenylalanine or tryptophan. Each record gives: J gene, D gene, clone size, V gene, CDR3 protein, CDR3 DNA. D genes are given only for firm matches. Not all rows give a size; the values are once, few, many and, for expanded clones, a class.

>TRBJ1-2|NA|NA|TRBV19
CASSIDRTTNYGYTF
TGTGCCAGTAGTATAGATCGGACAACGAACTATGGCTACACCTTC
>TRBJ1-1|NA|NA|TRBV5-4
CASSLALDRMNTEAFF
TGTGCCAGCAGCTTGGCTTTGGACAGAATGAACACTGAAGCTTTCTTT
>TRBJ1-1|NA|NA|TRBV6-5
CASSYPPQGSNTEAFF
TGTGCCAGCAGTTACCCACCACAGGGTTCGAACACTGAAGCTTTCTTT
>TRBJ2-2|NA|once|TRBV3-1/TRBV3-2
CASSQVPGEDTGELFF
TGTGCCAGCAGCCAAGTTCCGGGAGAGGACACCGGGGAGCTGTTTTTT
>TRBJ2-7|NA|NA|TRBV10-2
CASGGQAYEQYF
TGCGCCAGCGGGGGCCAGGCCTACGAGCAGTACTTC
>TRBJ1-6|TRBD1|NA|TRBV27
CASSFEPGQGYSPLHF
TGTGCCAGCAGTTTTGAGCCGGGACAGGGGTATTCACCCCTCCACTTT
>TRBJ2-7|NA|few|TRBV27
CASSLTPPTDHISYEQYF
TGTGCCAGCAGTTTAACCCCTCCTACAGACCACATCTCCTACGAGCAGTACTTC
>TRBJ2-1|TRBD2|NA|TRBV5-1
CATKALAENNEQFF
TGCGCCACCAAGGCACTAGCGGAAAACAATGAGCAGTTCTTC
>TRBJ2-7|TRBD1|NA|TRBV19
CAVRDRSSYEQYF
TGTGCCGTCCGGGACAGGAGCTCCTACGAGCAGTACTTC
>TRBJ1-6|TRBD1|NA|TRBV9
CASSMTGTYNSPLHF
TGTGCCAGCAGCATGACAGGGACGTATAATTCACCCCTCCACTTT
>TRBJ2-2|NA|NA|TRBV19
CASSIGRGNTGELFF
TGTGCCAGTAGTATCGGAAGGGGAAACACCGGGGAGCTGTTTTTT
>TRBJ2-7|NA|NA|TRBV2
CASSDMYEQYF
TGTGCCAGCAGTGATATGTACGAGCAGTACTTC
>TRBJ1-2|TRBD1|NA|TRBV4-3
CASSQFGDSYGYTF
TGCGCCAGCAGCCAATTCGGGGACAGCTATGGCTACACCTTC
>TRBJ1-2|NA|NA|TRBV5-4
CASSPGSRTENYGYTF
TGTGCCAGCAGCCCAGGATCTAGGACAGAAAACTATGGCTACACCTTC
>TRBJ1-1|NA|NA|TRBV5-6
CASSRQPNTEAFF
TGTGCCAGCAGCCGACAACCGAACACTGAAGCTTTCTTT
>TRBJ2-3|TRBD2|NA|TRBV4-1
CASSPEREGTDTQYF
TGCGCCAGCAGCCCCGAGCGGGAGGGCACAGATACGCAGTATTTT
>TRBJ2-4|NA|NA|TRBV29-1
CSVDVRGLAKNIQYF
TGCAGCGTTGATGTAAGGGGTCTAGCCAAAAACATTCAGTACTTC
>TRBJ1-1|TRBD1|NA|TRBV10-3
CAITKGTADTEAFF
TGTGCCATCACGAAAGGGACAGCGGACACTGAAGCTTTCTTT
>TRBJ2-4|TRBD1|NA|TRBV5-5
CASSLRAGQGWDIQYF
TGTGCCAGCAGCTTGCGTGCGGGACAGGGGTGGGACATTCAGTACTTC
>TRBJ2-5|NA|NA|TRBV19
CASSIGRGYQETQYF
TGTGCCAGTAGTATAGGGAGGGGCTACCAAGAGACCCAGTACTTC
>TRBJ2-3|TRBD1|NA|TRBV3-1/TRBV3-2
CASSRSRQGLTDTQYF
TGTGCCAGCAGCCGCTCACGACAGGGGTTGACAGATACGCAGTATTTT
>TRBJ2-3|TRBD1|NA|TRBV5-1
CASSPAPGQTSTDTQYF
TGCGCCAGCAGCCCCGCCCCGGGACAGACTAGCACAGATACGCAGTATTTT
>TRBJ2-7|NA|few|TRBV3-1/TRBV3-2
CASSQGHGGEQYF
TGTGCCAGCAGCCAAGGCCACGGGGGCGAGCAGTACTTC
>TRBJ2-1|TRBD2|NA|TRBV4-1
CASSPPGLANYNEQFF
TGCGCCAGCAGCCCACCGGGACTAGCGAATTACAATGAGCAGTTCTTC
>TRBJ1-1|NA|NA|TRBV7-2
CASSLERGATEAFF
TGTGCCAGCAGCTTAGAACGGGGAGCAACTGAAGCTTTCTTT
>TRBJ1-1|NA|NA|TRBV6-5
CASSYRSMNTEAFF
TGTGCCAGCAGTTACCGCAGTATGAACACTGAAGCTTTCTTT
>TRBJ2-3|TRBD2|NA|TRBV5-6
CASSRWGEGGTDTQYF
TGTGCCAGCTCGCGTTGGGGGGAGGGTGGCACAGATACGCAGTATTTT
>TRBJ1-1|NA|NA|TRBV4-3
CASSQDRWSGTEAFF
TGCGCCAGCAGCCAAGATCGGTGGAGTGGCACTGAAGCTTTCTTT
>TRBJ2-7|NA|few|TRBV2
CASSDLGAYEQYF
TGTGCCAGCAGTGATCTGGGAGCCTACGAGCAGTACTTC
>TRBJ2-5|TRBD1|NA|TRBV7-7
CASSLKGALGETQYF
TGTGCTAGCAGTTTAAAGGGGGCCTTGGGGGAGACCCAGTACTTC
>TRBJ1-2|NA|once|TRBV6-4
CASSAQGGFGYGYTF
TGTGCCAGCAGTGCTCAGGGCGGATTCGGCTATGGCTACACCTTC
>TRBJ2-7|NA|many|TRBV10-3
CAALDSAYEQYF
TGTGCCGCCTTAGACAGCGCCTACGAGCAGTACTTC
>TRBJ1-5|TRBD1|NA|TRBV7-2
CASSLTGVHQPQHF
TGTGCCAGCAGCTTAACAGGGGTGCATCAGCCCCAGCATTTT
>TRBJ2-2|NA|NA|TRBV18
CASSPGQGTNTGELFF
TGTGCCAGCTCACCAGGGCAGGGGACGAACACCGGGGAGCTGTTTTTT
>TRBJ1-5|TRBD1|NA|TRBV6-2/TRBV6-3
CASSWTGNQPQHF
TGTGCCAGCAGTTGGACAGGGAATCAGCCCCAGCATTTT
>TRBJ1-3|NA|NA|TRBV4-3
CASSQDRAGNTIYF
TGCGCCAGCAGCCAAGACAGGGCTGGAAACACCATATATTTT